This T cell receptor beta chain was documented in a study of shared clonotypes between healthy human individuals. Study as a whole: Each donor's CD8 memory used one plate, CD8 naive two, each CD4 subset three.

Study outcomes and limitations: At large depth, rarefaction still showed sorted-subset sequencing to be incomplete. Investigators expected sequencing depth to affect clonotype sharing among donors.

The CDR3 is 14 residues long. The germline gives CDR1 SQVTM, CDR2 ANQGSEA. V lost 5 bases to trimming and J lost 8 bases; unmatched junction nucleotides: 10. As defined, naive CD8 cells were CD45RO-negative and positively selected for CCR7, with terminally differentiated effector memory CD45RA+ cells excluded. About this clone: Its antigen is unknown.

Per the authors' pipeline: Filtering differed for immunoSEQ, which gave only junction sequences without quality scores. The data were produced by immunoSEQ multiplex PCR, yet TCRdb's version contains in-frame clones alone and is incomplete. Clone size and V and J calls were adopted from that table, with D and trimming inferred from the DNA. This table has about 680,000 clones, about 91% appearing once. The source material was naive CD8+ T cells sorted from blood. The clonotype was recovered from a man aged 25 to 40 in good health. This chain uses TRBV29-1 with TRBJ2-1; 9 bases fit TRBD2. This CDR3 reads CSVLRGRAGDEQFF. CDR3 coding DNA: TGCAGCGTTTTACGCGGGAGGGCCGGTGATGAGCAGTTCTTC.